This T cell receptor beta chain was obtained from a study of shared clonotypes between healthy human individuals. Trimming pared 5 bases from V and 2 bases from J, leaving 12 bases between. CDR1 and CDR2 (germline): LNHNV, YYDKDF (reference sequence). This CDR3 is 14 amino acids long. The protocol was immunoSEQ multiplex PCR, while the TCRdb copy is restricted to in-frame clones and leaves out a portion. The sample consists of about 560,000 clones, around 80% of them appearing once. Those who donated, Caucasian adults without exception, all lived in Nashville, Tennessee. Sequenced sample: PBMCs. This rearrangement joins TRBV15 to TRBJ1-2; possibly TRBD1 for D (6 bases). This clonotype was sampled from a woman in her forties in good health. Some clones in this sample may be carry-over from other donors' samples. The DNA of the CDR3 is TGTGCCACCAGCGGACAGCGGGGGAACTATGGCTACACCTTC. Translated, it gives CATSGQRGNYGYTF.